The rows below give T cell receptor beta chains drawn from one sample of a study of breast tumors, draining lymph nodes, adjacent tissues. TCRdb recomputed calls from the multiplex PCR reads with MiXCR, one row per CDR3 protein. The sample includes 270,000 or so distinct CDR3 sequences, around 30% of them seen just once. The sample consisted of axillary lymph node tissue. These receptors all come from a female donor with breast cancer. Some clones in this sample may be carry-over from other donors' samples. Each CDR3 is given with its conserved first and last residue. Each record gives: V gene, D gene, J gene, clone size, CDR3 protein, CDR3 DNA. D genes are given only for firm matches. A clone size is listed for some rows: how often the clone was seen (once, few, many), or a class if it is expanded.

TRBV30,-,TRBJ1-2,-,CAWSEKRNYGYTF,TGTGCCTGGAGTGAAAAGAGAAACTATGGCTACACCTTC
TRBV3-1,-,TRBJ2-1,-,CASSQEADNEQFF,TGTGCCAGCAGCCAAGAAGCTGACAATGAGCAGTTCTTC
TRBV4-1,-,TRBJ1-6,many,CASSQGRGGSNSPLHF,TGCGCCAGCAGCCAAGGACGGGGGGGTTCGAATTCACCCCTCCACTTT
TRBV24-1,-,TRBJ2-3,many,CATSDFSGSTDTQYF,TGTGCCACCAGTGATTTCAGTGGAAGCACAGATACGCAGTATTTT
TRBV19,TRBD1,TRBJ2-1,-,CASTHTPDRGLYDEQFF,TGTGCCAGTACCCACACGCCAGACAGGGGGCTTTACGATGAGCAGTTCTTC
TRBV7-9,TRBD1,TRBJ1-5,-,CASSQPGQAYNEPQHF,TGTGCCAGCAGCCAACCGGGACAGGCCTACAATGAGCCCCAGCATTTT
TRBV4-1,-,TRBJ1-4,many,CASTLEVTHEKLFF,TGCGCCAGCACCCTTGAGGTGACTCATGAAAAACTGTTTTTT
TRBV12-3/TRBV12-4,-,TRBJ1-3,many,CASSLGGVGIRGNTIYF,TGTGCCAGCAGTTTAGGGGGTGTGGGCATAAGGGGAAACACCATATATTTT
TRBV15,TRBD2,TRBJ2-2,-,CAASSDPSGNTGELFF,TGTGCCGCCAGCAGTGATCCTAGCGGGAACACCGGGGAGCTGTTTTTT
TRBV30,-,TRBJ2-7,few,CAWSLRGSYEQYF,TGTGCCTGGAGTCTGCGGGGTTCCTACGAGCAGTACTTC
TRBV19,-,TRBJ1-2,many,CASRTGRGLSYGYTF,TGTGCCAGTAGGACAGGACGGGGTTTGAGCTATGGCTACACCTTC
TRBV25-1,-,TRBJ1-2,many,CASSDRLSNYGYTF,TGTGCCAGCAGTGACAGGCTGTCTAACTATGGCTACACCTTC
TRBV7-2,-,TRBJ2-1,many,CASSLNPGTFNNEQFF,TGTGCCAGCAGCTTGAACCCCGGGACTTTTAACAATGAGCAGTTCTTC
TRBV29-1,TRBD1,TRBJ2-7,-,CSTKRTGSYEQYF,TGCAGCACCAAACGGACAGGGTCCTACGAGCAGTACTTC
TRBV10-1,-,TRBJ2-3,many,CASSVRIPDTQYF,TGCGCCAGCAGTGTCAGGATCCCAGATACGCAGTATTTT
TRBV19,-,TRBJ1-2,many,CASSPRRWGVYGYTF,TGTGCCAGTAGTCCCCGGAGGTGGGGGGTCTATGGCTACACCTTC
TRBV6-6,TRBD1,TRBJ1-3,many,CASSLRTGTGPGNTIYF,TGTGCCAGCAGTTTAAGAACCGGGACAGGACCTGGAAACACCATATATTTT
TRBV20-1,-,TRBJ1-5,many,CSARQPQGDQPQHF,TGCAGTGCTAGACAACCCCAGGGAGATCAGCCCCAGCATTTT
TRBV4-3,-,TRBJ1-5,many,CASSQRGNQPQHF,TGCGCCAGCAGCCAGAGGGGGAATCAGCCCCAGCATTTT
TRBV5-1,TRBD1,TRBJ2-4,-,CASSPLNRDRSLKAKNIQYF,TGCGCCAGCAGCCCTCTCAACCGGGACAGATCACTTAAGGCCAAAAACATTCAGTACTTC
TRBV6-6,-,TRBJ1-5,-,CASSYFRDQSNQPQHF,TGTGCCAGCAGTTACTTCCGGGATCAGAGCAATCAGCCCCAGCATTTT
TRBV7-3,-,TRBJ1-4,-,CASSLVGLGEKLFF,TGTGCCAGCAGCTTAGTGGGGCTGGGCGAAAAACTGTTTTTT
TRBV7-9,TRBD1,TRBJ1-1,once,CASSLLGQESEAFF,TGTGCCAGCAGCTTATTGGGACAGGAATCCGAAGCTTTCTTT
TRBV7-8,-,TRBJ2-7,many,CASSLGLNEQYF,TGTGCCAGCAGCTTAGGACTAAACGAGCAGTACTTC
TRBV20-1,TRBD2,TRBJ2-3,-,CSARPRGLAGGPFGDTQYF,TGCAGTGCTAGACCCCGAGGACTAGCGGGAGGGCCATTTGGGGATACGCAGTATTTT
TRBV19,TRBD1,TRBJ2-7,many,CASRLGGQKYF,TGTGCCAGTAGACTAGGGGGACAGAAGTACTTC
TRBV27,-,TRBJ1-2,few,CASSLSGLPGTDNYGYTF,TGTGCCAGCAGTTTATCAGGGCTACCTGGAACGGATAACTATGGCTACACCTTC
TRBV10-3,TRBD1,TRBJ2-5,many,CAISESLDRGPTQYF,TGTGCCATCAGTGAGTCCCTGGACAGGGGGCCCACCCAGTACTTC
TRBV13,TRBD2,TRBJ2-2,-,CASSLSGREGAMDRGAVF,TGTGCCAGCAGCTTAAGCGGGAGAGAGGGCGCAATGGACCGGGGAGCTGTTTTT
TRBV29-1,-,TRBJ2-1,-,CSVVADNEQFF,TGCAGCGTAGTAGCAGACAATGAGCAGTTCTTC
TRBV5-4,TRBD2,TRBJ2-7,many,CASSLGTSGEQYF,TGTGCCAGCAGCTTAGGGACTAGTGGCGAGCAGTACTTC
TRBV20-1,TRBD2,TRBJ2-1,-,CLSGSPSNEQFF,TGCCTAAGCGGGAGCCCATCCAATGAGCAGTTCTTC
TRBV7-2,-,TRBJ2-3,many,CASSLGVHTDTQYF,TGTGCCAGCAGCTTAGGGGTGCACACAGATACGCAGTATTTT
TRBV20-1,TRBD2,TRBJ2-3,-,CSARSGTSSDTQYF,TGCAGTGCTAGGTCCGGGACTAGCAGCGATACGCAGTATTTT
TRBV4-1,-,TRBJ2-7,many,CASSPDRRVTYEQYF,TGCGCCAGCAGCCCAGACAGGCGCGTGACCTACGAGCAGTACTTC
TRBV6-2/TRBV6-3,TRBD2,TRBJ2-5,-,CASSPGTMETQYF,TGTGCCAGCAGCCCCGGGACTATGGAGACCCAGTACTTC
TRBV19,TRBD1,TRBJ2-7,many,CASRPTGPSPEQYF,TGTGCCAGTAGACCGACAGGGCCTTCCCCCGAGCAGTACTTC
TRBV27,-,TRBJ2-5,-,CASREWGDRETQYF,TGTGCCAGCAGGGAGTGGGGGGATAGAGAGACCCAGTACTTC
TRBV25-1,-,TRBJ1-2,many,CASSDLQVGRGYGYTF,TGTGCCAGCAGTGACCTCCAAGTAGGGAGGGGCTATGGCTACACCTTC
TRBV9,-,TRBJ2-3,many,CASSVGGVTDTQYF,TGTGCCAGCAGCGTAGGGGGGGTAACAGATACGCAGTATTTT
TRBV18,-,TRBJ2-7,many,CASSDASSYEQYF,TGTGCCAGCTCGGACGCTAGCTCCTACGAGCAGTACTTC
TRBV19,TRBD1,TRBJ2-5,-,CASSIVGTGWQETQYF,TGTGCCAGTAGTATAGTTGGGACAGGGTGGCAAGAGACCCAGTACTTC
TRBV6-5,-,TRBJ2-1,many,CASSYTTSGYNEQFF,TGTGCCAGCAGTTACACGACTAGTGGTTACAATGAGCAGTTCTTC
TRBV7-2,-,TRBJ1-1,-,CASSLAGIRTEAFF,TGTGCCAGCAGCTTAGCGGGAATTCGCACTGAAGCTTTCTTT
TRBV24-1,TRBD1,TRBJ1-4,many,CATSDPGTENEKLFF,TGTGCCACCAGTGATCCCGGGACAGAAAATGAAAAACTGTTTTTT
TRBV2,TRBD2,TRBJ2-3,many,CASKGREGPRTDTQYF,TGTGCCAGCAAGGGGCGGGAGGGCCCCCGCACAGATACGCAGTATTTT
TRBV2,TRBD1,TRBJ1-4,many,CASSPGQATNEKLFF,TGTGCCAGCAGTCCGGGACAGGCAACTAATGAAAAACTGTTTTTT
TRBV7-2,-,TRBJ2-7,many,CASSRSGQSYEQYF,TGTGCCAGCAGCCGAAGCGGGCAATCCTACGAGCAGTACTTC
TRBV10-2,-,TRBJ1-6,-,CASSWQVDSPLHF,TGCGCCAGCAGTTGGCAGGTTGATTCACCCCTCCACTTT
TRBV4-1,-,TRBJ1-1,-,CASSQGAARTLNTEAFF,TGCGCCAGCAGCCAAGGGGCCGCCAGGACTCTGAACACTGAAGCTTTCTTT
TRBV19,-,TRBJ2-6,many,CATTLNRAGANVLTF,TGTGCCACCACCCTCAACAGGGCTGGGGCCAACGTCCTGACTTTC
TRBV10-3,-,TRBJ1-1,few,CAISDRGNTEAFF,TGTGCCATCAGTGACAGGGGGAACACTGAAGCTTTCTTT
TRBV7-2,-,TRBJ2-6,-,CASSSGTGANVLTF,TGTGCCAGCAGCTCCGGGACTGGGGCCAACGTCCTGACTTTC
TRBV19,TRBD2,TRBJ2-2,many,CASSRSAGVDGELFF,TGTGCCAGTAGTAGATCAGCGGGGGTGGACGGGGAGCTGTTTTTT